The text below deals with one TCR beta chain. The antigen remains unidentified. Sequencing was at deep level. Each subset's genomic DNA was shared equally among a number of immunoSEQ plates. The assay was immunoSEQ multiplex PCR, and TCRdb's table has in-frame clones only and misses some. The sample comprises about 2 million clones, over 85% of which are singletons, and roughly 1.1% rests with the top ten. V lost 6 bases to trimming and J lost 5 bases, with 16 bases between them. CDR1 and CDR2 from the germline V gene are MNHNY and SVGAGI (reference sequence). This CDR3 spans 14 amino acids. The data are from a study of shared clonotypes between healthy human individuals. General study findings and limits: A generally larger estimated richness was seen in naive subsets than in memory subsets.

The naive CD8 subset, CD45RO-negative cells positively selected for CCR7, excluded terminally differentiated effector memory CD45RA+ cells. Donors were healthy HIV-negative adults without recently reported acute infections or vaccinations. The specimen sequenced was naive CD8+ T cells sorted from blood. The receptor's source is a man younger than 30 in good health. V usage is TRBV6-6 and J usage is TRBJ2-5; D possibly matches TRBD1 or TRBD2 (5 bases each). CDR3 sequence reads: CASRPPEGPETQYF. The CDR3 DNA reads as TGTGCCAGCAGACCCCCCGAGGGGCCGGAGACCCAGTACTTC.